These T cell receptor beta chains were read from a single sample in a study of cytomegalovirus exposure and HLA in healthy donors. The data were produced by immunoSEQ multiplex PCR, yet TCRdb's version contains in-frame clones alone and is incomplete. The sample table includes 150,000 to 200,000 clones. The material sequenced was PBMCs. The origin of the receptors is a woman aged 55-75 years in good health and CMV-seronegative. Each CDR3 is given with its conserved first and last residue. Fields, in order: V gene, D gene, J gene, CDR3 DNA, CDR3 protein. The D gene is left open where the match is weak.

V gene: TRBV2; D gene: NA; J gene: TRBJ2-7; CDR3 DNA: TGTGCCAGCACCTCGGAGCCTTACGAGCAGTACTTC; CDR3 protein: CASTSEPYEQYF
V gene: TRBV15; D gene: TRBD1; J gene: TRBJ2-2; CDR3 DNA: TGTGCCACCGGGGGCGGACAGGGCGGCACCGGGGAGCTGTTTTTT; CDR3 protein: CATGGGQGGTGELFF
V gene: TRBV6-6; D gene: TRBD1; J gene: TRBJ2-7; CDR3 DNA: TGTGCCAGCAGACCCGGGACAGGGACATACGAGCAGTACTTC; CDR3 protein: CASRPGTGTYEQYF
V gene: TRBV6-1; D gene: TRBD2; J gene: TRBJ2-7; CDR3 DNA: TGTGCCAGCAGCCGGCTAGCGGGTGCCTACGAGCAGTACTTC; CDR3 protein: CASSRLAGAYEQYF
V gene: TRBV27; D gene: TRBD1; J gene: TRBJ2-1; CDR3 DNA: TGTGCCAGCAGCCATCCGGGACAGGCCTACAATGAGCAGTTCTTC; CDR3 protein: CASSHPGQAYNEQFF
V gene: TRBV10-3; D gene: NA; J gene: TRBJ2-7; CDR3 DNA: TGTGCCATCAGTGAGTCCGGGCAGGGGTGGGAGCAGTACTTC; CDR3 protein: CAISESGQGWEQYF
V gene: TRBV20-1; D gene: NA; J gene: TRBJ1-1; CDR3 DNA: TGCAGTGCTAGGCCGGGCACTGAAGCTTTCTTT; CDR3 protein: CSARPGTEAFF
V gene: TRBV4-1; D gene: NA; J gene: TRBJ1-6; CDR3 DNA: TGCGCCAGCAGCCAAGTCCAGGGTTCCCCCCTCCACTTT; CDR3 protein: CASSQVQGSPLHF
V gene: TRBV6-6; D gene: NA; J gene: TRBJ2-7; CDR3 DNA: TGTGCCAGCAGACAGAACTACGAGCAGTACTTC; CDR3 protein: CASRQNYEQYF
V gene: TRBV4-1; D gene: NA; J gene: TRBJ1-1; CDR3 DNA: TGCGCCAGCAGCCAAGAGTCGGAGGACACTGAAGCTTTCTTT; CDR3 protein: CASSQESEDTEAFF
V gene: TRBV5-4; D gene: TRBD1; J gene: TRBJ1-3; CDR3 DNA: TGTGCCAGCAGCTTGGCAGCGGGACAGGGTGATGGAAACACCATATATTTT; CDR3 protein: CASSLAAGQGDGNTIYF
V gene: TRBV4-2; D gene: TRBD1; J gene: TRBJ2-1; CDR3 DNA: TGTGCCAGCAGCCTGACTCCCGGGACAGGGGGGAATGAGCAGTTCTTC; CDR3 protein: CASSLTPGTGGNEQFF
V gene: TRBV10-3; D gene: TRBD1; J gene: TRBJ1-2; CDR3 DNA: TGTGCCATCACCCCAGGACAGGGGGCGCCTGGCTACACCTTC; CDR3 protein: CAITPGQGAPGYTF
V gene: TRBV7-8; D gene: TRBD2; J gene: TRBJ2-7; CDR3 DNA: TGTGCCAGCAGCTCGGGACTAGCGGGAGGGCCCCAAAACTCCTACGAGCAGTACTTC; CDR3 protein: CASSSGLAGGPQNSYEQYF
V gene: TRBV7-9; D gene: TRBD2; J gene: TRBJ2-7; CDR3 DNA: TGTGCCAGCAGCTTATTTGTTAGCGGGGGGGACGGGCAGTACTTC; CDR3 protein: CASSLFVSGGDGQYF
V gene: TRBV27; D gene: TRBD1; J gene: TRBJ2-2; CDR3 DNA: TGTGCCACTAATGACAGGGGTACCGGGGAGCTGTTTTTT; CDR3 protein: CATNDRGTGELFF
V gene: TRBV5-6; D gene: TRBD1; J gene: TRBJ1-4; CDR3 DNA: TGTGCCAGCAGCGTGATGACAGGGCGGCGGTTGGGTGAAAAACTGTTTTTT; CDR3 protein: CASSVMTGRRLGEKLFF
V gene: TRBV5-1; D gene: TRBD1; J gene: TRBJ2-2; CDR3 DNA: TGCGCCAGCAGTTTACGGACAGGATCGAACACCGGGGAGCTGTTTTTT; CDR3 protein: CASSLRTGSNTGELFF
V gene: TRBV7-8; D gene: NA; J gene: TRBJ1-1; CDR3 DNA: TGTGCCAGCAGCTTAGCCCCCCCCGGTGGAGCTTTCTTT; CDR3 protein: CASSLAPPGGAFF
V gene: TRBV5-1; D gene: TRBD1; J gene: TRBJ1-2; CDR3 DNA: TGCGCCAGCAAGTCGCTAGACAGGGCGACCTATGGCTACACCTTC; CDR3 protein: CASKSLDRATYGYTF
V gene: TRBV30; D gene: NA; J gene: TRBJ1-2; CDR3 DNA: TGTGCCTGGAGGAGGGAGCTCTATGGCTACACCTTC; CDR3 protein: CAWRRELYGYTF
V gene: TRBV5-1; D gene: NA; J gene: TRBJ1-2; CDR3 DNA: TGCGCCAGCAGCCCCCGGACAGATCGGCATGGCTACACCTTC; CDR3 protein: CASSPRTDRHGYTF
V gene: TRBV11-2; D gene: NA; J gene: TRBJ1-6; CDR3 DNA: TGTGCCAGCAGCTTAGGTGGCCATAATTCACCCCTCCACTTT; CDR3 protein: CASSLGGHNSPLHF
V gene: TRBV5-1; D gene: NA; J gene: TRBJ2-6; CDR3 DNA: TGCGCCAGCAGCTTACCTAGCTCTGGGGCCAACGTCCTGACTTTC; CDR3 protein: CASSLPSSGANVLTF
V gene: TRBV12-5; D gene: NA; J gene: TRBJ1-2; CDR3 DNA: TGTGCTAGTGGTTCCTTAACGCGAGGCTACACCTTC; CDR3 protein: CASGSLTRGYTF
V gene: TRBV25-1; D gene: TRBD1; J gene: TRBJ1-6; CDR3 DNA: TGTGCCAGCAGTGACGGACAGGGACCAAATTCACCCCTCCACTTT; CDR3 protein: CASSDGQGPNSPLHF
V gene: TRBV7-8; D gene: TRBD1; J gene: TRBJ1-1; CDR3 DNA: TGTGCCAGCAGCTTAGCGGTTTTTGGACAGGGGAACACTGAAGCTTTCTTT; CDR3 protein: CASSLAVFGQGNTEAFF
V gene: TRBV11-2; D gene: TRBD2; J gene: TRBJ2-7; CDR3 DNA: TGTGCCAGCAGCTGGGGACTAGCGGGACTTTCTGAGCAGTACTTC; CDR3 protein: CASSWGLAGLSEQYF
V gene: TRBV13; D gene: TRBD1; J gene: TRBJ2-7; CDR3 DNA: TGTGCCAGCAGCTTAGATGGTCAGGGGGCCTACGAGCAGTACTTC; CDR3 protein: CASSLDGQGAYEQYF
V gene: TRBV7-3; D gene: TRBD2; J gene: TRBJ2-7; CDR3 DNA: TGTGCCAGCAGCTTGACCGGGACTAGCGGGGGTAGCGACGAGCAGTACTTC; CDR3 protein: CASSLTGTSGGSDEQYF
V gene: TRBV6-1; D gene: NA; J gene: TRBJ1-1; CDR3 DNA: TGTGCCAGCGGGAAGGAGGTGAACACTGAAGCTTTCTTT; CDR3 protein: CASGKEVNTEAFF
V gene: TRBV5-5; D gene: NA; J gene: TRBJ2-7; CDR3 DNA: TGTGCCAGCAGCCCCGCTGTGGCCGTCTACGAGCAGTACTTC; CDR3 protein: CASSPAVAVYEQYF
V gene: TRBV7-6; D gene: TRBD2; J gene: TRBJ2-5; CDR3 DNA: TGTGCCAGCAGCTTATGGACTAGCGGGGACCAAGAGACCCAGTACTTC; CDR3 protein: CASSLWTSGDQETQYF
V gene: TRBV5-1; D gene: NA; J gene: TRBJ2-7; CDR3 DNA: TGCGCCAGCAGCGCCGACACGGGGGCCTACGAGCAGTACTTC; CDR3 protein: CASSADTGAYEQYF
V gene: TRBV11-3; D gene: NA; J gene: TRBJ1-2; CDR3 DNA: TGTGCCAGCAGCAAATTACCAACCAGGGTGGAAGCTTACTATGGCTACACCTTC; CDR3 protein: CASSKLPTRVEAYYGYTF
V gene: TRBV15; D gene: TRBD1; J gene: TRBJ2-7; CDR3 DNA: TGTGCCACCAGCAGAGATCAGCGGACAGGGGAAGGTCACGAGCAGTACTTC; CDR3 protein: CATSRDQRTGEGHEQYF
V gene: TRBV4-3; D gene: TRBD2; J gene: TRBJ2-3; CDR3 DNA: TGCGCCAGCAGCCAAGATGATGGGGGGGGTTACACAGATACGCAGTATTTT; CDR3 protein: CASSQDDGGGYTDTQYF
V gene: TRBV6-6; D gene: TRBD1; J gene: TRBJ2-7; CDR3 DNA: TGTGCCAGCAGGAAGGGGTACGGGACAGCCTACGAGCAGTACTTC; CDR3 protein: CASRKGYGTAYEQYF
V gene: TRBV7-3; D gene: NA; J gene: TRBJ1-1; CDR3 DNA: TGTGCCAGCAGCTTAGGACACATGAACACTGAAGCTTTCTTT; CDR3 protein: CASSLGHMNTEAFF